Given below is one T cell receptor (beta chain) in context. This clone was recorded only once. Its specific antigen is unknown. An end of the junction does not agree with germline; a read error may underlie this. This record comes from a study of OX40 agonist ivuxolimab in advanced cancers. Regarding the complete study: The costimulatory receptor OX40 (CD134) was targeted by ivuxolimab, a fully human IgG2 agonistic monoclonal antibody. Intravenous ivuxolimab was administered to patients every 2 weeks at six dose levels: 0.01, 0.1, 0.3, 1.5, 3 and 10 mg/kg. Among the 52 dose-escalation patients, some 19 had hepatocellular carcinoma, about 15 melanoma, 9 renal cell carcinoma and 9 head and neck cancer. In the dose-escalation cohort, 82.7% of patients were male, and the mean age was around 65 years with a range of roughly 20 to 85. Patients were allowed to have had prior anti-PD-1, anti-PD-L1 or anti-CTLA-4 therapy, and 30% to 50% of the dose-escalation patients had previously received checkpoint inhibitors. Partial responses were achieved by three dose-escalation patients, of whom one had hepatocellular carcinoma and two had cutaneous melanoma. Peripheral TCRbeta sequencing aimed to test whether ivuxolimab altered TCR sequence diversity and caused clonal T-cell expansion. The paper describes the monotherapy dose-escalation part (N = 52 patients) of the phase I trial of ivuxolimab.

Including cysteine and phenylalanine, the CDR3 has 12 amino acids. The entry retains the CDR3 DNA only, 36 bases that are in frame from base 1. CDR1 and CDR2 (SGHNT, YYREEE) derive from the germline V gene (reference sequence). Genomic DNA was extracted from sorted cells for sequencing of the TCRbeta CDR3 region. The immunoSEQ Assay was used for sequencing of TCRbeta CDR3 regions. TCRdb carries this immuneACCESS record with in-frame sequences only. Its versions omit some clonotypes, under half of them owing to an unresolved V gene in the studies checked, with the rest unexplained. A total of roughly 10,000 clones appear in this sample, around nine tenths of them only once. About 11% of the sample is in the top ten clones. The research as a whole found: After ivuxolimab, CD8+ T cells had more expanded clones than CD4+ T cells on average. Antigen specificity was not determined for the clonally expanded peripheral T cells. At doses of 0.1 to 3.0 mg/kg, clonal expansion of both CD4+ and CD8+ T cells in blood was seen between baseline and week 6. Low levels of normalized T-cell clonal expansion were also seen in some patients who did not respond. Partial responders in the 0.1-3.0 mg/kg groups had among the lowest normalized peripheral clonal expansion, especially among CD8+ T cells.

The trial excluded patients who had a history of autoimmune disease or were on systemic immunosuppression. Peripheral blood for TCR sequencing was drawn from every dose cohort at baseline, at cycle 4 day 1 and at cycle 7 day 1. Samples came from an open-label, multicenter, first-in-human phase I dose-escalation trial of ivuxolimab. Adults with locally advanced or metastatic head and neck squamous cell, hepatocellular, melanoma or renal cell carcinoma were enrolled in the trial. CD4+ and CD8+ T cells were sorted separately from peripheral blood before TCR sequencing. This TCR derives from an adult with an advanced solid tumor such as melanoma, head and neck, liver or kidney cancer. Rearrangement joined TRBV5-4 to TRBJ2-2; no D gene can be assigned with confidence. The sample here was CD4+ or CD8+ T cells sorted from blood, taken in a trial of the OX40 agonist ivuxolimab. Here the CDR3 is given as CASSTKTGELFF. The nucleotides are TGTGCCAGCAGTACGAAGACCGGGGAGCTGTTTTTT.